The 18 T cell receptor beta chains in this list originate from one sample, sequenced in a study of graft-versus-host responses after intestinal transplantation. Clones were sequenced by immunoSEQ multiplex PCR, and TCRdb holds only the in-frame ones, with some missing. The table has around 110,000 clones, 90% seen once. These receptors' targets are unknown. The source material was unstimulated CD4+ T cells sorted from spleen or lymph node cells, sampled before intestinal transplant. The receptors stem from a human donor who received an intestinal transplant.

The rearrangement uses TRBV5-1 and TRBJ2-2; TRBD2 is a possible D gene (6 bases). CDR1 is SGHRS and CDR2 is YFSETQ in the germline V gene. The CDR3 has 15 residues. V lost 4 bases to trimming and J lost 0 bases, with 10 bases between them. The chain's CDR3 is CASSARGTNTGELFF. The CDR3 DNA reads TGCGCCAGCAGCGCCCGGGGGACGAACACCGGGGAGCTGTTTTTT.

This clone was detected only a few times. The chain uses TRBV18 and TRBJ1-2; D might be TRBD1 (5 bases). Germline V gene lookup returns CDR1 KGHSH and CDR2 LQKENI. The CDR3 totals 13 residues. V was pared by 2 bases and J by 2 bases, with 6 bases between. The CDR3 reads CASSPGANYGYTF. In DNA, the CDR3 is TGTGCCAGCTCACCAGGGGCCAACTATGGCTACACCTTC.

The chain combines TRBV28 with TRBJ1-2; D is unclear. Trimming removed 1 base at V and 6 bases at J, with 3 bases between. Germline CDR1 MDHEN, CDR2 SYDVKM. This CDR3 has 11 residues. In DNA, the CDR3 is TGTGCCAGCAGTTTATATAATGGCTACACCTTC. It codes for CASSLYNGYTF.

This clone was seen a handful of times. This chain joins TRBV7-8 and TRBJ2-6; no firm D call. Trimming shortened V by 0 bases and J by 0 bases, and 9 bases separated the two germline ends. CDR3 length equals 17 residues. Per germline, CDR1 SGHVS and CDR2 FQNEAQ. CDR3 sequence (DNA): TGTGCCAGCAGCTTAGCCTCTATAAGCTCTGGGGCCAACGTCCTGACTTTC. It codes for CASSLASISSGANVLTF.

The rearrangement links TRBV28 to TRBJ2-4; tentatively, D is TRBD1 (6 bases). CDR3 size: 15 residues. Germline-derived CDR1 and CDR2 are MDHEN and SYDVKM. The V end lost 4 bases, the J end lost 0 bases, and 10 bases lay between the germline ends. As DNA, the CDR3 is TGTGCCAGCAGTTCGCCAGGGGTAGCCAAAAACATTCAGTACTTC. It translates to CASSSPGVAKNIQYF. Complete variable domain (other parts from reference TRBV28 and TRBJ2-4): DVKVTQSSRYLVKRTGEKVFLECVQDMDHENMFWYRQDPGLGLRLIYFSYDVKMKEKGDIPEGYSVSREKKERFSLILESASTNQTSMYLCASSSPGVAKNIQYFGAGTRLSVL.

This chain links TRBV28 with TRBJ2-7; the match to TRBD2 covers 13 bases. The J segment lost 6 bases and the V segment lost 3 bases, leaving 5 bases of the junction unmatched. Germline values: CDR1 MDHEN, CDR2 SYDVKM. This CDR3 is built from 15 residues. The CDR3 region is CASSFRGLAGAEQYF. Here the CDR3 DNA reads TGTGCCAGCAGTTTTCGCGGACTAGCGGGAGCCGAGCAGTACTTC.

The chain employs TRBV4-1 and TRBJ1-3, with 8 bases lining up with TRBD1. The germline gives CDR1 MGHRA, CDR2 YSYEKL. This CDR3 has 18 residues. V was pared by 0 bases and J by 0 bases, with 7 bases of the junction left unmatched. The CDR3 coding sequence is TGCGCCAGCAGCCAAGATCGTGTAACAGGGGGCTCTGGAAACACCATATATTTT. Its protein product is CASSQDRVTGGSGNTIYF.

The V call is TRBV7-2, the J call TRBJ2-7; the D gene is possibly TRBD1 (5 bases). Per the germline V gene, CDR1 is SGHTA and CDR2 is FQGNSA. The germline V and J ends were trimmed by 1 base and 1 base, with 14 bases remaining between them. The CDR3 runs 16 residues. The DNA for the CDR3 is TGTGCCAGCAGCTTAGTAGGGGCAGGCCTTTCCTACGAGCAGTACTTC. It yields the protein CASSLVGAGLSYEQYF.

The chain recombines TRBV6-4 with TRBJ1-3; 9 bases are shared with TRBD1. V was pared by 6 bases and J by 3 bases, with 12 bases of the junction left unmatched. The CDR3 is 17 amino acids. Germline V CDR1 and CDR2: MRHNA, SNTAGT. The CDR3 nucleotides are TGTGCCAGCAGGGGGACAGGGAGGGTTTTTGGTGGAAACACCATATATTTT. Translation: CASRGTGRVFGGNTIYF.

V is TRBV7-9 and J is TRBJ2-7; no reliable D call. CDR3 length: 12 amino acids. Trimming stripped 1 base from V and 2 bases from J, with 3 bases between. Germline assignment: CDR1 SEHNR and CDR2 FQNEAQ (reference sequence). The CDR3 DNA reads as TGTGCCAGCAGCTTAGTAGCCTACGAGCAGTACTTC. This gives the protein CASSLVAYEQYF.

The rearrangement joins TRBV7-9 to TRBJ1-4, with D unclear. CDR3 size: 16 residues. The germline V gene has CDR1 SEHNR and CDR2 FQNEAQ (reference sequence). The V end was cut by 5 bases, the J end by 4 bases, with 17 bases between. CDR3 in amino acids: CASSPEGGRGNEKLFF. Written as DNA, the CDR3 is TGTGCCAGCAGCCCAGAGGGTGGTCGGGGTAATGAAAAACTGTTTTTT. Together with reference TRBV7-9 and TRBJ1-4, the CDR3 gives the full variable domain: DTGVSQNPRHKITKRGQNVTFRCDPISEHNRLYWYRQTLGQGPEFLTYFQNEAQLEKSRLLSDRFSAERPKGSFSTLEIQRTEQGDSAMYLCASSPEGGRGNEKLFFGSGTQLSVL.

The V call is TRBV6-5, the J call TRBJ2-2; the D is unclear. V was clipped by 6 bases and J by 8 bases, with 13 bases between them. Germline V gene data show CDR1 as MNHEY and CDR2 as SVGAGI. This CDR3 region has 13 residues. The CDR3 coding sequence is TGTGCCAGCAGGCCGGGTGGTGTTGGGGAGCTGTTTTTT. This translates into CASRPGGVGELFF.

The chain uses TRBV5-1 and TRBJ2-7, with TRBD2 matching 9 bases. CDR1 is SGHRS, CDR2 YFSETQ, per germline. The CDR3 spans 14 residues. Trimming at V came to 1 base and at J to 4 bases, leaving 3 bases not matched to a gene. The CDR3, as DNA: TGCGCCAGCAGCTTGATAGCGGGGGATTACGAGCAGTACTTC. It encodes CASSLIAGDYEQYF.

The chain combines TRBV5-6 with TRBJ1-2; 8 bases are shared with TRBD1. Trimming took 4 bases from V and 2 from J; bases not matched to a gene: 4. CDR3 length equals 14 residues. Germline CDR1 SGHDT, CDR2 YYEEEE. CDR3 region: CASSSDRGNYGYTF. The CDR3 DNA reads TGTGCCAGCAGCAGCGACAGGGGAAACTATGGCTACACCTTC.

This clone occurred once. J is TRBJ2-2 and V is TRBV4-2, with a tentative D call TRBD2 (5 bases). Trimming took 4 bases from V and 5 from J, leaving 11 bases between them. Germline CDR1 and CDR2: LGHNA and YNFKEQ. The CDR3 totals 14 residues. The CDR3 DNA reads TGTGCCAGCAGCCCGGGATCGCAAACCGGGGAGCTGTTTTTT. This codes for CASSPGSQTGELFF.

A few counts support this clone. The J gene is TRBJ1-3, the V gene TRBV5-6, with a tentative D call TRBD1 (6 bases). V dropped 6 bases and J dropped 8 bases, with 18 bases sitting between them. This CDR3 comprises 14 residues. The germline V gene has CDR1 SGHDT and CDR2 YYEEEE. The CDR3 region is CASTYGQRVHTIYF. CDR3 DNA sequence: TGTGCCAGCACCTATGGACAGAGGGTACACACCATATATTTT.

CDR3 residues: CASSFRQGHGYTF. The CDR3, as DNA: TGTGCCAGCAGTTTTAGGCAGGGTCATGGCTACACCTTC. The chain carries TRBV28 and TRBJ1-2; possible D gene TRBD1, 5 bases. Germline V gives CDR1 MDHEN, CDR2 SYDVKM. This CDR3 region has 13 residues. V lost 3 bases, J lost 6 bases, and 11 bases lay in between.

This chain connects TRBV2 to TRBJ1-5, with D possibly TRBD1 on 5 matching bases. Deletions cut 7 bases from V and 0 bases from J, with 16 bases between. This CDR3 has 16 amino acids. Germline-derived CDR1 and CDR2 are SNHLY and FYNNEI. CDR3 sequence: CASTLSRGYSNQPQHF. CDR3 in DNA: TGTGCCAGCACCCTCAGTCGGGGGTATAGCAATCAGCCCCAGCATTTT. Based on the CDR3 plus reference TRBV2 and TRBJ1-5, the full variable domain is EPEVTQTPSHQVTQMGQEVILRCVPISNHLYFYWYRQILGQKVEFLVSFYNNEISEKSEIFDDQFSVERPDGSNFTLKIRSTKLEDSAMYFCASTLSRGYSNQPQHFGDGTRLSIL.